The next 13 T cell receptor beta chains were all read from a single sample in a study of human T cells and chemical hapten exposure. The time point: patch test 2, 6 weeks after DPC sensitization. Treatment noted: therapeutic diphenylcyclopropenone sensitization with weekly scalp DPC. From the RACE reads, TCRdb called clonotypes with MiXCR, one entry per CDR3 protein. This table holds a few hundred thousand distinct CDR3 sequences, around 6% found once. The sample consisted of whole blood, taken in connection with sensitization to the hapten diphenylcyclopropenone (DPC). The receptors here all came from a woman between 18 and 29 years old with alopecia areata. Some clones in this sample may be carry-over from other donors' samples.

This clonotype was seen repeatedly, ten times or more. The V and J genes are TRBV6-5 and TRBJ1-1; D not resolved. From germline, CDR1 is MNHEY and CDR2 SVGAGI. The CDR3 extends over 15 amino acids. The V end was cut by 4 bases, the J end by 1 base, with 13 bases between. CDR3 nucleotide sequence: TGTGCCAGCAGTTTCGATCGAGAGGAGAACACTGAAGCTTTCTTT. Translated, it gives CASSFDREENTEAFF.

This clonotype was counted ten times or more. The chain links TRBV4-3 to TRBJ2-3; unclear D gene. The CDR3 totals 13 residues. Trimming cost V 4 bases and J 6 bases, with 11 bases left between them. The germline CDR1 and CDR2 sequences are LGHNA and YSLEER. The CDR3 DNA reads TGCGCCAGCAGCCGAGTTGCCCTGGATACGCAGTATTTT. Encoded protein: CASSRVALDTQYF.

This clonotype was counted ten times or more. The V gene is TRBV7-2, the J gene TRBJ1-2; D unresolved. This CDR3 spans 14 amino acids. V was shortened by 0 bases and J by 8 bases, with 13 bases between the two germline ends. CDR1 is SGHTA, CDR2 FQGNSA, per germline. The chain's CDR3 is CASSLARPGGGYTF. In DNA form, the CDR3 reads TGTGCCAGCAGCTTAGCGAGGCCAGGCGGCGGCTACACCTTC. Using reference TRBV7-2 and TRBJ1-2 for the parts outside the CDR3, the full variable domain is GAGVSQSPSNKVTEKGKDVELRCDPISGHTALYWYRQSLGQGLEFLIYFQGNSAPDKSGLPSDRFSAERTGGSVSTLTIQRTQQEDSAVYLCASSLARPGGGYTFGSGTRLTVV.

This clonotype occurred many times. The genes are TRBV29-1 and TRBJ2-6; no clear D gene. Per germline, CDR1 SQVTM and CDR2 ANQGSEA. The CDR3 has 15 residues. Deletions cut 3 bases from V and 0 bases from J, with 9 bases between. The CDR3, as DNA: TGCAGCGTTGACGCAGGAAACTCTGGGGCCAACGTCCTGACTTTC. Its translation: CSVDAGNSGANVLTF.

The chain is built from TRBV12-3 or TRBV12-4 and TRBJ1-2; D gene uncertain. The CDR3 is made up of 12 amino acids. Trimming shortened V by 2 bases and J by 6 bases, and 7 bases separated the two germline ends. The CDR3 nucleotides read TGTGCCAGCAGTTTACGAGTGGATGGCTACACCTTC. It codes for CASSLRVDGYTF.

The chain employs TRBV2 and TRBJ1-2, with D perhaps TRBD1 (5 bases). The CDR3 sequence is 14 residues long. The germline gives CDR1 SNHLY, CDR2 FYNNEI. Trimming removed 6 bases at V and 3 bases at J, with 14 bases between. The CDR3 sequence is CASSLDSQHYGYTF. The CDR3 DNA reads TGTGCCAGCAGCCTTGACAGTCAACACTATGGCTACACCTTC.

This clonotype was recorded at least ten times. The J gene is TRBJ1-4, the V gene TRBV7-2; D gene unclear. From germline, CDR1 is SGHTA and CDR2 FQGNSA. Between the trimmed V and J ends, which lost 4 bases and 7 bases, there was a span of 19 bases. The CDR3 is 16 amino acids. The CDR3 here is CASSSGPRESGEKLFF. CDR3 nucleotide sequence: TGTGCCAGCAGCTCCGGACCCCGGGAGAGTGGTGAAAAACTGTTTTTT.

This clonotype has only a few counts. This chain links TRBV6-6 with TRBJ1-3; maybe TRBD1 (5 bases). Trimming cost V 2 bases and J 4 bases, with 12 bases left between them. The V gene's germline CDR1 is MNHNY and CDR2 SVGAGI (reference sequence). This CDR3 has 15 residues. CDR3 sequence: CASSYVQGSGNTIYF. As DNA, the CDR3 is TGTGCCAGCAGTTACGTCCAGGGTAGCGGAAACACCATATATTTT.

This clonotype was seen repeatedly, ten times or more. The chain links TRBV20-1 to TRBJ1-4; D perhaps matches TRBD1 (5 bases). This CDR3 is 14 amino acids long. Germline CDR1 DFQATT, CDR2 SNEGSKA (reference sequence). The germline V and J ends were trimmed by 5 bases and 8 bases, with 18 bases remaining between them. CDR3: CSAQGSVAREKLFF. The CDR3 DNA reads TGCAGTGCTCAGGGATCCGTGGCTCGGGAAAAACTGTTTTTT.

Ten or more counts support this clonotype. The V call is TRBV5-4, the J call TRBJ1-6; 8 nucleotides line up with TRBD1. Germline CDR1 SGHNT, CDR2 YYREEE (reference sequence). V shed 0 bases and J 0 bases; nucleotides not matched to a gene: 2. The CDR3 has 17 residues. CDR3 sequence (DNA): TGTGCCAGCAGCTTGGGACAGGGGCCCTCCTATAATTCACCCCTCCACTTT. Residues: CASSLGQGPSYNSPLHF.

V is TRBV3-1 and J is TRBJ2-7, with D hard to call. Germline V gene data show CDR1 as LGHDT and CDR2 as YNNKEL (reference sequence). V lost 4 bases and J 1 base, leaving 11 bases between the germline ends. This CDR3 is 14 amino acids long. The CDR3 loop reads CASSLQGKSYEQYF. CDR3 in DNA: TGTGCCAGCAGCCTTCAAGGAAAGTCCTACGAGCAGTACTTC.

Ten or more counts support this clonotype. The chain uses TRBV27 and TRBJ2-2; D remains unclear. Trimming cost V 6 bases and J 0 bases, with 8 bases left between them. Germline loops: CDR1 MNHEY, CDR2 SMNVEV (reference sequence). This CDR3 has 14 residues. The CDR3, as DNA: TGTGCCAGCAGCTCTAGTACGAACACCGGGGAGCTGTTTTTT. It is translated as CASSSSTNTGELFF.

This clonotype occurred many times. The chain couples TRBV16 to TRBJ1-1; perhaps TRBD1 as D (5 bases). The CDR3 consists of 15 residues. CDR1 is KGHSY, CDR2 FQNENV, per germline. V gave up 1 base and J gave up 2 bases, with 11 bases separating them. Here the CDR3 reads CASSQLGPINTEAFF. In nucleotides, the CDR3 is TGTGCCAGCAGCCAATTGGGACCGATAAACACTGAAGCTTTCTTT.